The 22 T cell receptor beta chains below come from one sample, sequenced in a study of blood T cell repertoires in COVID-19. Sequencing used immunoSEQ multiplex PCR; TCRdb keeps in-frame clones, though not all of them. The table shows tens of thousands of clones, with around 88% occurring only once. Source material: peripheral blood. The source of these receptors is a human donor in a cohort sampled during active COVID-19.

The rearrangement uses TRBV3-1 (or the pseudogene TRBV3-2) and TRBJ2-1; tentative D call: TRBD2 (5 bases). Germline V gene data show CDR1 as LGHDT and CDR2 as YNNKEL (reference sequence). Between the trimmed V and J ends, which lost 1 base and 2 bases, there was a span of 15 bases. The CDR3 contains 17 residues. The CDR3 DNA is TGTGCCAGCAGCCAAGGGGCCCAGCGGACCGCCTACAATGAGCAGTTCTTC. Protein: CASSQGAQRTAYNEQFF.

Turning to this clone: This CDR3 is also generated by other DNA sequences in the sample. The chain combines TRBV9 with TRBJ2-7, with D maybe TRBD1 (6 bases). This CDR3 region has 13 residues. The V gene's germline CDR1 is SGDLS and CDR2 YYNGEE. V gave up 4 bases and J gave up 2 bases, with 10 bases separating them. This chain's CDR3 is CASSPDRTYEQYF. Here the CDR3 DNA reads TGTGCCAGCAGCCCAGACAGGACCTACGAGCAGTACTTC. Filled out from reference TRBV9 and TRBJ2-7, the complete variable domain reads DSGVTQTPKHLITATGQRVTLRCSPRSGDLSVYWYQQSLDQGLQFLIQYYNGEERAKGNILERFSAQQFPDLHSELNLSSLELGDSALYFCASSPDRTYEQYFGPGTRLTVT.

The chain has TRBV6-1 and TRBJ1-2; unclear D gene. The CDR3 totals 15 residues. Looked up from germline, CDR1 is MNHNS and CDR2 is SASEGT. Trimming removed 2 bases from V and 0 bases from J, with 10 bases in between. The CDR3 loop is CASSELYTANYGYTF. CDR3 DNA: TGTGCCAGCAGTGAACTCTATACCGCTAACTATGGCTACACCTTC.

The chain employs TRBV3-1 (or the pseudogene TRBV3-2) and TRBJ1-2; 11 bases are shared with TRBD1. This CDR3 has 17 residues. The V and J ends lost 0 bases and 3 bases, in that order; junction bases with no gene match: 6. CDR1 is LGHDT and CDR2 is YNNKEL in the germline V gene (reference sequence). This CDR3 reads CASSQEYGTGGDYGYTF. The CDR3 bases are TGTGCCAGCAGCCAAGAATACGGGACAGGGGGGGACTATGGCTACACCTTC.

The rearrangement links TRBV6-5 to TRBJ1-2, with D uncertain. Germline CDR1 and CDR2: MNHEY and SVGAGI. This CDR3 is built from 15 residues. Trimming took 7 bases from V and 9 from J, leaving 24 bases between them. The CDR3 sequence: CASNDFPRHLSSYTF. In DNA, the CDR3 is TGTGCCAGCAACGACTTCCCGCGGCACCTAAGCAGCTACACCTTC.

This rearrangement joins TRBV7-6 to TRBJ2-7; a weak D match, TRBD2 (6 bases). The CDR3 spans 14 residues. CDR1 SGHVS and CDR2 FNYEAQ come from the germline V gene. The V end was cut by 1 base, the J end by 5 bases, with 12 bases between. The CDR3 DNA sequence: TGTGCCAGCAGCTTAGTTCGGGGGTCGCACGAGCAGTACTTC. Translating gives CASSLVRGSHEQYF. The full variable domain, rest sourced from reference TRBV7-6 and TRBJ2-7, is GAGVSQSPRYKVTKRGQDVALRCDPISGHVSLYWYRQALGQGPEFLTYFNYEAQQDKSGLPNDRFSAERPEGSISTLTIQRTEQRDSAMYRCASSLVRGSHEQYFGPGTRLTVT.

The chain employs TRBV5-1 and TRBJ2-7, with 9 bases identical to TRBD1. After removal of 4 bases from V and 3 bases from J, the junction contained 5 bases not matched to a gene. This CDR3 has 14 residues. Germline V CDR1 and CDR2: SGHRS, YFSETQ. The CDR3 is CASSLTGQGYEQYF. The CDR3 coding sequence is TGCGCCAGCAGCCTCACGGGACAGGGCTACGAGCAGTACTTC.

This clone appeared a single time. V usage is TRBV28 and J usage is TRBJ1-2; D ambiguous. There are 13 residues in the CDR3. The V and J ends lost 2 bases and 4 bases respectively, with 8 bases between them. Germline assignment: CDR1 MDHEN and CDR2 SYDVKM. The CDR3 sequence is CASSLTSSYGYTF. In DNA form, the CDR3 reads TGTGCCAGCAGTTTAACTAGCAGCTATGGCTACACCTTC.

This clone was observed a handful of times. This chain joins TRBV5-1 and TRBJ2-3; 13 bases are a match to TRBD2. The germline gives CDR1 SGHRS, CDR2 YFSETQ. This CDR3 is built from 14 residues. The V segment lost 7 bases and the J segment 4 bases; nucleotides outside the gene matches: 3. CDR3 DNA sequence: TGCGCCAGCGGGGGACTAGCGGGATCAGATACGCAGTATTTT. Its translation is CASGGLAGSDTQYF. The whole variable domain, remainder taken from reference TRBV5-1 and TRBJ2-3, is KAGVTQTPRYLIKTRGQQVTLSCSPISGHRSVSWYQQTPGQGLQFLFEYFSETQRNKGNFPGRFSGRQFSNSRSEMNVSTLELGDSALYLCASGGLAGSDTQYFGPGTRLTVL.

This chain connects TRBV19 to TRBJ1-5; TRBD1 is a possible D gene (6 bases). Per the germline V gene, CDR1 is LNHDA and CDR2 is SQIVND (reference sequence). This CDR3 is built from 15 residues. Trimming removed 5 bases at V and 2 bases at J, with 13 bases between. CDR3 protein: CASSLQQGGNQPQHF. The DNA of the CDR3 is TGTGCCAGTAGTCTCCAACAGGGTGGCAATCAGCCCCAGCATTTT.

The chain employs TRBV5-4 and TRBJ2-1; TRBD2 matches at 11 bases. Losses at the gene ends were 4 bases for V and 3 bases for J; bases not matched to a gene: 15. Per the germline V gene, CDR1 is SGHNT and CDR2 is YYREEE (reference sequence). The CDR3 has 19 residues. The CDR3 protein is CASSHAKVIAGGDYNEQFF. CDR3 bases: TGTGCCAGCAGCCATGCAAAAGTAATAGCGGGGGGGGACTACAATGAGCAGTTCTTC. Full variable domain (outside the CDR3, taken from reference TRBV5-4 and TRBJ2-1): ETGVTQSPTHLIKTRGQQVTLRCSSQSGHNTVSWYQQALGQGPQFIFQYYREEENGRGNFPPRFSGLQFPNYSSELNVNALELDDSALYLCASSHAKVIAGGDYNEQFFGPGTRLTVL.

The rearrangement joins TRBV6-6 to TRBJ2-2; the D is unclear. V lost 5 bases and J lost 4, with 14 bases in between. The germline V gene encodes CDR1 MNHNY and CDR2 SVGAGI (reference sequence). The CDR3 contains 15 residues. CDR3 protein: CASSQVNLGTGELFF. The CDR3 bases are TGTGCCAGCAGTCAAGTGAATCTCGGCACCGGGGAGCTGTTTTTT.

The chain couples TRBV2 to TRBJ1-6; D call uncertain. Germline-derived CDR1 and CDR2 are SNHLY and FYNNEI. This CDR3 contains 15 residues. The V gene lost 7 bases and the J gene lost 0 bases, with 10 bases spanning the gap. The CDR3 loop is CASKGASSYNSPLHF. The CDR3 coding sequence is TGTGCCAGCAAGGGAGCTAGCTCCTATAATTCACCCCTCCACTTT.

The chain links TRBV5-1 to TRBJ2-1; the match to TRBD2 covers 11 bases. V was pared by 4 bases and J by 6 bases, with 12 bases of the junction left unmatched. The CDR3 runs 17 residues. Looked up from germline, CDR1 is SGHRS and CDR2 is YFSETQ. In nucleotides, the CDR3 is TGCGCCAGCAGCCGGACCCCACTAGCGGGAGAGGTCAATGAGCAGTTCTTC. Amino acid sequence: CASSRTPLAGEVNEQFF.

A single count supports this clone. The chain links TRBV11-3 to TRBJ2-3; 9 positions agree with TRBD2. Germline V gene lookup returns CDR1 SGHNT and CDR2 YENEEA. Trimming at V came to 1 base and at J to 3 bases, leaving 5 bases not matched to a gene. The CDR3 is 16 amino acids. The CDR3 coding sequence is TGTGCCAGCAGCTTAGGAAATAGCGGGGGAACAGATACGCAGTATTTT. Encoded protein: CASSLGNSGGTDTQYF.

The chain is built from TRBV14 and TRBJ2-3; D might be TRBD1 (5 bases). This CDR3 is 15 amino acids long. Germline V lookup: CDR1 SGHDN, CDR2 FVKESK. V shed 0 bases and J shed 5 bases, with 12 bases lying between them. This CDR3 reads CASSQDRAGLDTQYF. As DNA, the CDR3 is TGTGCCAGCAGCCAAGATCGAGCAGGGTTAGATACGCAGTATTTT.

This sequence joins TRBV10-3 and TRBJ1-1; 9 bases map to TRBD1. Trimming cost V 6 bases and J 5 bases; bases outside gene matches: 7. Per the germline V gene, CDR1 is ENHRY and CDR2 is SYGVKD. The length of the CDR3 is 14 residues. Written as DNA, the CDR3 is TGTGCCATCAGAGTACAGGGGGCGGGGACTGAAGCTTTCTTT. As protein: CAIRVQGAGTEAFF.

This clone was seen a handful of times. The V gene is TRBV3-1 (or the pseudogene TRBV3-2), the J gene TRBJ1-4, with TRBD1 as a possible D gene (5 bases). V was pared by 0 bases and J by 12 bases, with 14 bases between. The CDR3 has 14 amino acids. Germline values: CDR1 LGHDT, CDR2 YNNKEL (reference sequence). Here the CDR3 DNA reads TGTGCCAGCAGCCAAGAGGGCCCCACGGGGGAACTGTTTTTT. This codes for CASSQEGPTGELFF.

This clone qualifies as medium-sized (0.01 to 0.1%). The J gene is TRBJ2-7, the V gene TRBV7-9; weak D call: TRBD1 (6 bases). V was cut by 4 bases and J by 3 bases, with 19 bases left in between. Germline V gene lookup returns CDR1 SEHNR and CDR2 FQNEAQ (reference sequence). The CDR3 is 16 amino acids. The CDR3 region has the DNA TGTGCCAGCAGCTCATTAACCGGGACAAACTTCTACGAGCAGTACTTC. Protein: CASSSLTGTNFYEQYF. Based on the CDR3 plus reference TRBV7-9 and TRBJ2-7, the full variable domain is DTGVSQNPRHKITKRGQNVTFRCDPISEHNRLYWYRQTLGQGPEFLTYFQNEAQLEKSRLLSDRFSAERPKGSFSTLEIQRTEQGDSAMYLCASSSLTGTNFYEQYFGPGTRLTVT.

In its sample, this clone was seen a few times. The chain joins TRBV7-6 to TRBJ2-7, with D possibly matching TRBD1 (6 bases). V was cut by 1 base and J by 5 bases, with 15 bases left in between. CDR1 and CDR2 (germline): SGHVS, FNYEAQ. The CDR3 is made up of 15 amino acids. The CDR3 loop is CASSLVSGGSDEQYF. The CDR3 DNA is TGTGCCAGCAGCTTAGTGTCTGGGGGCTCTGACGAGCAGTACTTC.

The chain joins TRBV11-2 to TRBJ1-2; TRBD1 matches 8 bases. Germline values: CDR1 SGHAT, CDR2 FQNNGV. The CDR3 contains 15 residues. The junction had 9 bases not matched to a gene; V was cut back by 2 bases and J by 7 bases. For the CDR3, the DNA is TGTGCCAGCAGCTTATCTCAGGGGGCGCAGGCTGGCTACACCTTC. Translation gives CASSLSQGAQAGYTF.

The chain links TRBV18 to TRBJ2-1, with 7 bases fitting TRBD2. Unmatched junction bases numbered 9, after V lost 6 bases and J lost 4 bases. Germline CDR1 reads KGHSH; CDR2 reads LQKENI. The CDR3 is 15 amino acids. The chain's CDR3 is CASSPTSAGYNEQFF. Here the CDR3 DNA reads TGTGCCAGCTCGCCCACTAGCGCCGGATACAATGAGCAGTTCTTC.